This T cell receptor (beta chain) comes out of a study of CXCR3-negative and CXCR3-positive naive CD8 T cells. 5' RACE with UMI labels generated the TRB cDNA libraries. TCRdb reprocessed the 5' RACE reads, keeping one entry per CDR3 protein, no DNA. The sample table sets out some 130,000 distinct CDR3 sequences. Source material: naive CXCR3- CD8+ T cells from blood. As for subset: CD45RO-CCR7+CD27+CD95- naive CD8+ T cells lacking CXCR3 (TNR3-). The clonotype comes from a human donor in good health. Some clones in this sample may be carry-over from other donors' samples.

CDR3 amino acids: CASSQDETSSSYNEQFF. The rearrangement uses TRBV4-1 and TRBJ2-1. The CDR3 is made up of 17 amino acids. Germline loops: CDR1 MGHRA, CDR2 YSYEKL.